A selection of T cell receptor beta chains follows, all from one sample in a study of T cell clusters in autoimmune cytopenias. Using the multiplex PCR reads, TCRdb records one entry per CDR3 protein without DNA. Across about 11,000 distinct CDR3 sequences, the top ten clones capture approximately 4.8% of the sample. This sample also appeared in a second study, on T cell repertoires in aging, cancer and after chemotherapy.

Sequenced material: peripheral blood. These receptors originate from a human donor in good health. Both conserved end residues are part of each CDR3. Size is omitted from some rows. Given values are once, few, many or a class for expanded clones.

J,size,V,CDR3
TRBJ2-1,NA,TRBV5-5,CASSLERGFLYNEQFF
TRBJ2-1,medium-sized,TRBV6-5,CASSSGTSGGYSEQFF
TRBJ2-1,NA,TRBV5-1,CASSLVFGGLAGNNEQFF
TRBJ1-1,NA,TRBV12-3/TRBV12-4,CASNLGGAWETEAFF
TRBJ2-2,NA,TRBV24-1,CATSDFPGELFF
TRBJ1-2,medium-sized,TRBV19,CASSGQGGNYGYTF
TRBJ1-1,medium-sized,TRBV30,CAWSDGNTEAFF
TRBJ2-7,NA,TRBV20-1,CSAEDRAELGEQYF
TRBJ2-3,NA,TRBV7-9,CASSLGRQGAVSDTQYF
TRBJ2-5,NA,TRBV19,CASSISDQETQYF
TRBJ2-1,NA,TRBV5-4,CASMLAGWNEQFF
TRBJ1-1,NA,TRBV5-6,CASSETGGDTEAFF
TRBJ2-1,NA,TRBV18,CASSPGVGIDEQFF
TRBJ2-5,NA,TRBV7-2,CASSLSGGQETQYF
TRBJ2-7,NA,TRBV6-4,CASSDSTSGGAYEQYF
TRBJ2-5,NA,TRBV19,CASSVQGAGETQYF
TRBJ2-1,NA,TRBV5-1,CASRNTPGTSGGNSYNEQFF